The next 19 T cell receptor beta chains were all read from a single sample in a study of blood T cells in healthy people across ages. Together with a sample-barcoded 5' primer, a J-beta primer mix was included in a second PCR lasting roughly 6 to 12 cycles. A single record per CDR3 protein comes from TCRdb applying MiXCR to the 5' RACE reads. The repertoire holds some 1,800,000 distinct CDR3 sequences, with about two fifths as singletons. What was sequenced was blood. These receptors all stem from a human donor in good health.

This clonotype showed up just a few times. The CDR3 region has the DNA TGTGCCAGCAGCGTCCGGGACAGACCGTGGGAGCAGTACTTC. It yields the protein CASSVRDRPWEQYF. The V and J genes are TRBV21-1 and TRBJ2-7; TRBD1, the table's D call, was not compared with the DNA. TRBV21-1 represents a pseudogene. There are 14 residues in the CDR3.

This clonotype occurred a few times. The chain combines TRBV4-3 with TRBJ2-5; 9 nucleotides line up with TRBD2. The V and J ends lost 4 bases and 0 bases, in that order; junction bases with no gene match: 6. The CDR3 has 16 amino acids. Germline V gives CDR1 LGHNA, CDR2 YSLEER. This CDR3 is CASSPSAGGYQETQYF. The CDR3 nucleotides are TGCGCCAGCAGCCCTTCAGCGGGGGGCTACCAAGAGACCCAGTACTTC.

This clonotype was recorded a few times. The CDR3 loop reads CASCKSGFGQYF. The CDR3 region has the DNA TGTGCCAGCTGTAAATCCGGATTTGGTCAGTACTTC. This sequence joins TRBV12-3 or TRBV12-4 and TRBJ2-4; D not certain. The CDR3 consists of 12 residues. V dropped 8 bases and J dropped 12 bases, with 17 bases sitting between them.

The V call is TRBV12-3 or TRBV12-4, the J call TRBJ1-4, with D hard to call. V dropped 0 bases and J dropped 7 bases, with 9 bases sitting between them. The CDR3 spans 14 residues. This CDR3 reads CASSLALGPEKLFF. The CDR3 coding sequence is TGTGCCAGCAGTTTAGCGCTAGGGCCTGAAAAACTGTTTTTT.

For this clonotype: A junction boundary mismatches the germline segment, possibly from a read error. V gene TRBV5-1 combines with J gene TRBJ2-3; TRBD1 might be the D (5 bases). CDR3 length: 15 amino acids. Germline-derived CDR1 and CDR2 are SGHRS and YFSETQ. The CDR3 protein is CASSLAPSDTNTQYF. Written as DNA, the CDR3 is TGCGCCAGCAGCTTGGCCCCGTCGGACACAAATACGCAGTATTTT.

The chain combines TRBV5-6 with TRBJ1-5; 12 nucleotides agree with TRBD1. This CDR3 is built from 20 residues. Germline CDR1 reads SGHDT; CDR2 reads YYEEEE. V lost 3 bases and J lost 2; bases outside the gene matches: 15. The CDR3 spells CASSYHWDRGLREGNQPQHF. DNA of the CDR3: TGTGCCAGCAGCTACCACTGGGACAGGGGGCTGCGTGAAGGCAATCAGCCCCAGCATTTT. Full variable domain (remainder filled in from reference TRBV5-6 and TRBJ1-5): DAGVTQSPTHLIKTRGQQVTLRCSPKSGHDTVSWYQQALGQGPQFIFQYYEEEERQRGNFPDRFSGHQFPNYSSELNVNALLLGDSALYLCASSYHWDRGLREGNQPQHFGDGTRLSIL.

The gene calls are TRBV12-3 or TRBV12-4 and TRBJ2-7, with 7 bases fitting TRBD2. Trimming at V came to 6 bases and at J to 5 bases, leaving 4 bases not matched to a gene. This CDR3 has 12 amino acids. The CDR3 loop reads CASSAGRDEQYF. The CDR3 DNA is TGTGCCAGCAGCGCAGGGAGGGACGAGCAGTACTTC.

V usage is TRBV7-9 and J usage is TRBJ2-1; D remains ambiguous. This CDR3 contains 12 residues. CDR1 SEHNR and CDR2 FQNEAQ come from the germline V gene (reference sequence). The ends were cut back, 10 bases at V and 6 bases at J, with 13 bases in the middle. CDR3 in DNA: TGTGCCACGGTAGAGTTGGGCAATGAGCAGTTCTTC. It yields the protein CATVELGNEQFF.

This clonotype was seen a handful of times. This chain uses TRBV5-1 with TRBJ2-1; D might be TRBD1 or TRBD2, each matching 5 bases. This CDR3 has 13 residues. The V end was cut by 4 bases, the J end by 8 bases, with 13 bases between. CDR1 SGHRS and CDR2 YFSETQ come from the germline V gene. The CDR3 region has the DNA TGCGCCAGCAGCGCGTACCGGGGCGATGAGCAGTTCTTC. This translates into CASSAYRGDEQFF.

The chain combines TRBV7-3 with TRBJ2-4, with 7 bases aligning to TRBD2. The J call may be incorrect, as the DNA end agrees better with TRBJ2-5. In germline, CDR1 is SGHTA, CDR2 FQGTGA. The CDR3 loop spans 15 amino acids. The chain's CDR3 is CASSSTSPTEETQYF. For the CDR3, the DNA is TGTGCCAGCAGCTCGACTAGCCCGACAGAGGAGACCCAGTACTTC.

This clonotype showed up just a few times. An end of the junction does not agree with germline; a read error may underlie this. The CDR3 coding sequence is TGCAGTGCTAGGGGGGACCAGATATATGGCGACACCTTC. It encodes CSARGDQIYGDTF. The chain recombines TRBV20-1 with TRBJ1-2, with TRBD1 as a possible D gene (5 bases). The CDR3 is 13 residues long. The V gene's germline CDR1 is DFQATT and CDR2 SNEGSKA (reference sequence).

This clonotype is a singleton in its sample. The missing conserved phenylalanine or tryptophan at the end of this CDR3 makes a read error likely. The J gene is TRBJ2-3, the V gene TRBV29-1; either TRBD1 or TRBD2 may fit D (6 bases each). The CDR3 sequence is 11 residues long. Per germline, CDR1 SQVTM and CDR2 ANQGSEA. The CDR3 loop is CTIGGGDTQYV. CDR3 bases: TGCACCATTGGAGGGGGAGATACGCAGTATGTT.

This clonotype was counted only a few times. The V and J genes are TRBV29-1 and TRBJ2-5; D gene unclear. The CDR3 has 13 residues. V shed 7 bases and J shed 5 bases, with 17 bases lying between them. CDR1 and CDR2 from the germline V gene are SQVTM and ANQGSEA. CDR3 residues: CSGRLGLGETQYF. Written as DNA, the CDR3 is TGCAGCGGTAGACTTGGCCTTGGGGAGACCCAGTACTTC. The full variable domain, with the rest looked up from reference TRBV29-1 and TRBJ2-5, is SAVISQKPSRDICQRGTSLTIQCQVDSQVTMMFWYRQQPGQSLTLIATANQGSEATYESGFVIDKFPISRPNLTFSTLTVSNMSPEDSSIYLCSGRLGLGETQYFGPGTRLLVL.

V and J are TRBV21-1 and TRBJ2-7; TRBD2, the table's D call, lacks a check against the DNA. TRBV21-1 is a pseudogene locus. CDR3 size: 15 residues. CDR3: CASPMGLAGSYEQYF. CDR3 DNA sequence: TGTGCCAGCCCTATGGGCCTAGCGGGTTCCTACGAGCAGTACTTC.

Notes on this clonotype: A read error may explain this, as a much larger clone is one base away. V usage is TRBV12-3 or TRBV12-4 and J usage is TRBJ2-3; D is unclear. This CDR3 has 12 residues. Trimming removed 6 bases from V and 1 base from J, with 5 bases in between. The CDR3 nucleotides are TGTGCCAGCAGAGTGGGCACAGATACGCAGTATTTT. Translated, it gives CASRVGTDTQYF.

J is TRBJ2-1 and V is TRBV6-2 or TRBV6-3, with 14 nucleotides matching TRBD2. J was trimmed by 8 bases and V by 5 bases; bases with no gene match: 8. The germline gives CDR1 MNHEY, CDR2 SVGEGT. The CDR3 extends over 16 amino acids. CDR3 residues: CASSREGTSGGDEQFF. The CDR3 DNA reads as TGTGCCAGCAGTCGGGAAGGGACTAGCGGGGGTGATGAGCAGTTCTTC.

This clonotype was observed many times. The chain joins TRBV29-1 to TRBJ2-7; unclear D gene. The CDR3 runs 12 residues. Germline values: CDR1 SQVTM, CDR2 ANQGSEA. Deletions cut 5 bases from V and 3 bases from J, with 11 bases between. CDR3 residues: CSVRVQYYEQYF. The CDR3 DNA sequence: TGCAGCGTTCGGGTCCAATACTACGAGCAGTACTTC.

The chain uses TRBV6-2 or TRBV6-3 and TRBJ2-5; D gene unclear. CDR1 is MNHEY and CDR2 is SVGEGT in the germline V gene. Trimming took 7 bases from V and 5 from J, leaving 20 bases between them. The CDR3 has 15 amino acids. The CDR3 DNA follows: TGTGCCAGCAACGTCTTTCAGCGACCCTGGGAGACCCAGTACTTC. Translating gives CASNVFQRPWETQYF.

This clonotype was picked up a small number of times. The chain links TRBV19 to TRBJ1-5; 8 positions agree with TRBD1. This CDR3 has 16 residues. From germline, CDR1 is LNHDA and CDR2 SQIVND (reference sequence). V shed 5 bases, J shed 0 bases, and the junction held 6 bases outside the gene matches. CDR3 nucleotide sequence: TGTGCCAGTAGTCCACAGGGGGGTTATAGCAATCAGCCCCAGCATTTT. It is translated as CASSPQGGYSNQPQHF. The whole variable domain, filled in from reference TRBV19 and TRBJ1-5, reads DGGITQSPKYLFRKEGQNVTLSCEQNLNHDAMYWYRQDPGQGLRLIYYSQIVNDFQKGDIAEGYSVSREKKESFPLTVTSAQKNPTAFYLCASSPQGGYSNQPQHFGDGTRLSIL.